A selection of T cell receptor beta chains follows, all from one sample in a study of PD-1 blockade in classical Hodgkin lymphoma. Profiling relied on immunoSEQ multiplex PCR, and the TCRdb table lists in-frame clones only, not all of them. The sample consists of some 58,000 clones, about 90% of them appearing once. The sequencing here drew on peripheral blood mononuclear cells (PBMCs), taken before the fourth cycle of nivolumab. The receptors were sampled from a human donor with classical Hodgkin lymphoma. The CDR3 runs from the conserved cysteine through the conserved F or W. A D gene is named only where the DNA matches it firmly. Rows may omit the clone size; those that give it use once, few, many or a size class.

v_gene,abundance,d_gene,j_gene,CDR3nt,CDR3aa
TRBV6-5,NA,NA,TRBJ2-1,TGTGCCAGCAGTAACCCTGTATCGGGCCATGAGCAGTTCTTC,CASSNPVSGHEQFF
TRBV6-1,NA,NA,TRBJ1-1,TGTGCCACTAGAACGGACAGTTACACTGAAGCTTTCTTT,CATRTDSYTEAFF
TRBV30,NA,TRBD1,TRBJ1-1,TGTGCCTGGAGGGGGGACAGGGACACTGAAGCTTTCTTT,CAWRGDRDTEAFF
TRBV9,NA,TRBD1,TRBJ1-2,TGTGCCAGCAGTCGGGGACAGTCGAGCTACACCTTC,CASSRGQSSYTF
TRBV10-1,NA,NA,TRBJ2-5,TGCGCCAGCAGTGAAAGGACGGGGGAGACCCAGTACTTC,CASSERTGETQYF
TRBV2,NA,TRBD2,TRBJ2-2,TGTGCCAGCAGTGTGACTAGCGGGGTAACCGGGGAGCTGTTTTTT,CASSVTSGVTGELFF
TRBV7-9,NA,TRBD1,TRBJ1-1,TGTGCCAGCAGCTTCCGGGACAGGCTGAACACTGAAGCTTTCTTT,CASSFRDRLNTEAFF
TRBV19,NA,TRBD1,TRBJ2-3,TGTGCCAGTAGTGACAGGGGGAGGGATACGCAGTATTTT,CASSDRGRDTQYF
TRBV27,NA,NA,TRBJ2-1,TGTGCCAGCAGCCTGGACCTCCAACGCTACAATGAGCAGTTCTTC,CASSLDLQRYNEQFF
TRBV7-9,NA,NA,TRBJ2-5,TGTGCCAGCAGCCAAGACAGACAGGCGCGGGAGACCCAGTACTTC,CASSQDRQARETQYF
TRBV9,few,NA,TRBJ1-6,TGTGCCAGCAGCGTAGGGGCCGGGGGGCAGGGCCTTGCCCCCCTCCACTTT,CASSVGAGGQGLAPLHF
TRBV30,NA,NA,TRBJ2-3,TGTGCCTGGAGTATAGGCAGTACCACAGATACGCAGTATTTT,CAWSIGSTTDTQYF
TRBV21-1,NA,NA,TRBJ1-4,TGTGCCAGCACCGCCCAGGGGGCGAATGTGAAAACTAATGAAAAACTGTTTTTT,CASTAQGANVKTNEKLFF
TRBV7-9,NA,NA,TRBJ2-1,TGTGCCAGCAGGAGAACCACGGACGGGGCTCAGTTCTTC,CASRRTTDGAQFF
TRBV7-6,NA,TRBD1,TRBJ1-5,TGTGCCAGCAGCTTAGGAACAGGGGATAGCAATCAGCCCCAGCATTTT,CASSLGTGDSNQPQHF
TRBV2,NA,TRBD1,TRBJ1-4,TGTGCCAGCAGCGCCACCCGGGACAGGGGTGAAAAACTGTTTTTT,CASSATRDRGEKLFF
TRBV29-1,NA,NA,TRBJ2-3,TGCAGCGCCGCCCAGGTGGATACGCAGTATTTT,CSAAQVDTQYF
TRBV7-9,NA,NA,TRBJ2-7,TGTGCCAGCAGCGGATCCGGGGACTTCCAAACCTACGAGCAGTACTTC,CASSGSGDFQTYEQYF
TRBV2,NA,TRBD2,TRBJ2-7,TGTGCCAGCAGTGAAGCGTGGGGGGGCTACGAGCAGTACTTC,CASSEAWGGYEQYF
TRBV5-1,NA,TRBD1,TRBJ1-3,TGCGCCAGCAGCTTTACCCGGGACAGGGCGGACACCATATATTTT,CASSFTRDRADTIYF
TRBV7-9,NA,NA,TRBJ2-7,TGTGCCAGCAGCTTTTGGGCCTACCGGGACTTCGGAAACCCCTACGAGCAGTACTTC,CASSFWAYRDFGNPYEQYF
TRBV18,once,NA,TRBJ1-2,TGTGCCAGCTCACCCCAGGACTATGGCTACACCTTC,CASSPQDYGYTF
TRBV19,once,NA,TRBJ1-2,TGTGCCACCAGACTTGGTATCCATGGCTACACCTTC,CATRLGIHGYTF
TRBV5-4,NA,NA,TRBJ2-3,TGTGCCAGCAGCTTGGTTTTAGGGGCTATCGATACGCAGTATTTT,CASSLVLGAIDTQYF
TRBV6-1,NA,NA,TRBJ2-7,TGTGCCAGCACCAGGGAGGATTACGAGCAGTACTTC,CASTREDYEQYF
TRBV20-1,NA,NA,TRBJ2-1,TGCAGTGCACATAGGAGGGATGAGCAGTTCTTC,CSAHRRDEQFF
TRBV5-1,NA,NA,TRBJ1-5,TGCGCCAGCAGTATGAGTCCAGGGGACAACAATCAGCCCCAGCATTTT,CASSMSPGDNNQPQHF
TRBV6-1,NA,NA,TRBJ1-1,TGTGCCAGCAGTGAACGGCCCAGGGAAACTGAAGCTTTCTTT,CASSERPRETEAFF
TRBV29-1,NA,NA,TRBJ2-5,TGCAGCGGCGCAGATACCCAAGAGACCCAGTACTTC,CSGADTQETQYF
TRBV19,once,NA,TRBJ2-3,TGTGCCAGTAGCACCGGGACAACCACCAGCACAGATACGCAGTATTTT,CASSTGTTTSTDTQYF
TRBV30,once,NA,TRBJ1-1,TGTGCCTGGAGCCGCCAAGCTTTCTTT,CAWSRQAFF
TRBV19,NA,NA,TRBJ2-7,TGTGCCAGTGATGGGGGTTACGAGCAGTACTTC,CASDGGYEQYF
TRBV11-2,NA,NA,TRBJ2-5,TGTGCCAGCAGCCCGACAGAACAAGAGACCCAGTACTTC,CASSPTEQETQYF
TRBV30,once,NA,TRBJ2-5,TGTGCCTGGAGTCTTAACCTAGGAGGGGGGCAAGAGACCCAGTACTTC,CAWSLNLGGGQETQYF
TRBV6-1,NA,NA,TRBJ2-1,TGTGCCAGCACTGCCGTCCGGGGGTGGGACAATGAGCAGTTCTTC,CASTAVRGWDNEQFF